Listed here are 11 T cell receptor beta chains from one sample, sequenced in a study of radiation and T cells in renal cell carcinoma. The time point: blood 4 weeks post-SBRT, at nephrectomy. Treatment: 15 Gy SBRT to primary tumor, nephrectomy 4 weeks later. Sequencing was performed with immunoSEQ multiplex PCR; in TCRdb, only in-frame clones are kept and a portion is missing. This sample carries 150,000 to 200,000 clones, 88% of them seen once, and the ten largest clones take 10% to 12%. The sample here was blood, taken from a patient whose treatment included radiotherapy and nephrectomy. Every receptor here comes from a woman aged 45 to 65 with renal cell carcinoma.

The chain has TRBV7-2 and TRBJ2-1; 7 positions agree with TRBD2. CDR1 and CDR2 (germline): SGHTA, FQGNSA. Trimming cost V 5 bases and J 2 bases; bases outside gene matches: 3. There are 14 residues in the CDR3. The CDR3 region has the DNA TGTGCCAGCAGCGTGGGGGGGGCCTACAATGAGCAGTTCTTC. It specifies CASSVGGAYNEQFF.

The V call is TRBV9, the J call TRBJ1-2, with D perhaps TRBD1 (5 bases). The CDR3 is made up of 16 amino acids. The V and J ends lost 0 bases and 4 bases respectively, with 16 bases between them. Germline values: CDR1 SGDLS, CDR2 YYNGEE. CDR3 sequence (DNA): TGTGCCAGCAGCGTAGTCGAGGGCGACAGACCCTATGGCTACACCTTC. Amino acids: CASSVVEGDRPYGYTF.

CDR3 coding DNA: TGTGCCAGCAGCTTAGCAGGGGCCTCACCAGTAAGCTCCTACGAGCAGTACTTC. Protein sequence: CASSLAGASPVSSYEQYF. This chain uses TRBV7-8 with TRBJ2-7; weak D call: TRBD1 (5 bases). The CDR3 loop spans 18 amino acids. CDR1 SGHVS and CDR2 FQNEAQ come from the germline V gene. Trimming took off 0 bases at V and 0 bases at J, with 18 bases between the two ends. The variable domain in full, completed from reference TRBV7-8 and TRBJ2-7, reads GAGVSQSPRYKVAKRGQDVALRCDPISGHVSLFWYQQALGQGPEFLTYFQNEAQLDKSGLPSDRFFAERPEGSVSTLKIQRTQQEDSAVYLCASSLAGASPVSSYEQYFGPGTRLTVT.

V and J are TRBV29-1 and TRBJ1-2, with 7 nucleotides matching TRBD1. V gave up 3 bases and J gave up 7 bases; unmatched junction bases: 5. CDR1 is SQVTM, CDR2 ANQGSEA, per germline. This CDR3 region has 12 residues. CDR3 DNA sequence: TGCAGCGTTGAGCGACAGGGTAGTGGCTACACCTTC. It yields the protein CSVERQGSGYTF.

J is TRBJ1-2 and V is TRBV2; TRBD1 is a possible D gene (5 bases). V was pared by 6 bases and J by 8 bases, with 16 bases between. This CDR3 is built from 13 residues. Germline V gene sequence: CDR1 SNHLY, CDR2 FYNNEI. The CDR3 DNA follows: TGTGCCAGCAGGGGAGGAGGGGCGGGAGGCTACACCTTC. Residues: CASRGGGAGGYTF. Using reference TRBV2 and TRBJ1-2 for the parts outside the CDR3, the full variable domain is EPEVTQTPSHQVTQMGQEVILRCVPISNHLYFYWYRQILGQKVEFLVSFYNNEISEKSEIFDDQFSVERPDGSNFTLKIRSTKLEDSAMYFCASRGGGAGGYTFGSGTRLTVV.

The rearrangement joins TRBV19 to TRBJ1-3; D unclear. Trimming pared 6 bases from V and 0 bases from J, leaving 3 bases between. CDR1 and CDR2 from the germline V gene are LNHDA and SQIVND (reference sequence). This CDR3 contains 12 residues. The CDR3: CASSLSGNTIYF. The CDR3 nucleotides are TGTGCCAGTAGCCTCTCTGGAAACACCATATATTTT.

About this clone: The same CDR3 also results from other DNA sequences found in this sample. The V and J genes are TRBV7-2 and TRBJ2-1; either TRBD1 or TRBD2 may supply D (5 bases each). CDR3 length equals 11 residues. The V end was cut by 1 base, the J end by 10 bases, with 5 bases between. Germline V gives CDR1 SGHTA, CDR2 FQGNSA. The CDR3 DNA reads TGTGCCAGCAGCTTAGGGGGGGAGCAGTTCTTC. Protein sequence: CASSLGGEQFF. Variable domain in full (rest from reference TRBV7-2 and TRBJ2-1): GAGVSQSPSNKVTEKGKDVELRCDPISGHTALYWYRQSLGQGLEFLIYFQGNSAPDKSGLPSDRFSAERTGGSVSTLTIQRTQQEDSAVYLCASSLGGEQFFGPGTRLTVL.

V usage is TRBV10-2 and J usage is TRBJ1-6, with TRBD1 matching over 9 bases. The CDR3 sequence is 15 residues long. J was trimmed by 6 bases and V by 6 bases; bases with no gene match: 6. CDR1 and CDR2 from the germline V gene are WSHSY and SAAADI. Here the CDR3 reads CASRLPGQGNSPLHF. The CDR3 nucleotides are TGCGCCAGCAGGTTACCGGGACAGGGTAATTCACCCCTCCACTTT.

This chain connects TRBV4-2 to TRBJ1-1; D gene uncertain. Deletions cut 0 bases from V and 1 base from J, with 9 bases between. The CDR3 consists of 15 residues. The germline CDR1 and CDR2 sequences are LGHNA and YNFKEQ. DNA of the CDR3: TGTGCCAGCAGCCAAGATCCGGGAGGGAACACTGAAGCTTTCTTT. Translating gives CASSQDPGGNTEAFF.

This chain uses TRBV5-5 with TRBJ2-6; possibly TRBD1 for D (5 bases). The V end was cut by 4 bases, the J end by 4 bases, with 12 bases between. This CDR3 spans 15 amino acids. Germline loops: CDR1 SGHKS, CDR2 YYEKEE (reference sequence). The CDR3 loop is CASSPLGVGANVLTF. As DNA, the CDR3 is TGTGCCAGCAGCCCCCTAGGGGTCGGGGCCAACGTCCTGACTTTC.

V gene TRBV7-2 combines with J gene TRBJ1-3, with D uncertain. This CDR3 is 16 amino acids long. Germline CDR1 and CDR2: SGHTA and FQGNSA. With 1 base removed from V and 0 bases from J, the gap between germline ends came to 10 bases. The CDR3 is CASSLEAGLSGNTIYF. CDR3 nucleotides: TGTGCCAGCAGCTTAGAAGCAGGCCTCTCTGGAAACACCATATATTTT.